Following are 19 T cell receptor beta chains from one sample sequenced in a study of metastatic and nonmetastatic thyroid tumors. Before thyroid surgery, none of the patients had received any treatment. Via MiXCR, TCRdb re-called the PCR reads. The data hold about 18,000 clones, with under 30% observed a single time. The sample taken for sequencing was tumor tissue. The receptors were sampled from a male donor with papillary thyroid cancer or a benign thyroid nodule (not recorded which). Some clones in this sample may be carry-over from other donors' samples.

This clone was recorded at least ten times. The identical CDR3 is also encoded by other nucleotide sequences in the sample. This chain connects TRBV28 to TRBJ1-3; 7 nucleotides line up with TRBD1. Per germline, CDR1 MDHEN and CDR2 SYDVKM. This CDR3 region has 17 residues. The V and J ends lost 7 bases and 0 bases, in that order; junction bases with no gene match: 12. This CDR3 is CASKLGDSASSGNTIYF. Written as DNA, the CDR3 is TGTGCCAGCAAATTGGGGGACAGCGCGAGCTCTGGAAACACCATATATTTT.

The chain carries TRBV20-1 and TRBJ1-1, with D uncertain. The V gene lost 0 bases and the J gene lost 4 bases, with 12 bases spanning the gap. Germline loops: CDR1 DFQATT, CDR2 SNEGSKA (reference sequence). The CDR3 contains 14 residues. CDR3 region: CSARDTKGGTEAFF. Written as DNA, the CDR3 is TGCAGTGCTAGAGACACCAAGGGCGGCACTGAAGCTTTCTTT.

This clone was counted a few times. This chain joins TRBV27 and TRBJ2-7; maybe TRBD1 (6 bases). The CDR3 runs 14 residues. Germline V gives CDR1 MNHEY, CDR2 SMNVEV (reference sequence). V lost 3 bases to trimming and J lost 3 bases, with 12 bases between them. The DNA of the CDR3 is TGTGCCAGCAGTTTTCAGGGGCAGCTCTACGAGCAGTACTTC. As protein: CASSFQGQLYEQYF.

V is TRBV6-1 and J is TRBJ2-2; 13 nucleotides line up with TRBD2. The CDR3 extends over 17 amino acids. Trimming removed 4 bases from V and 9 bases from J; junction bases left unmatched: 11. CDR1 is MNHNS and CDR2 is SASEGT in the germline V gene. The CDR3 nucleotides read TGTGCCAGCAGTGTTTCCGGACTAGCGGGAGCTGGTAGGGAGCTGTTTTTT. Protein sequence: CASSVSGLAGAGRELFF.

This clone was counted ten times or more. The rearrangement joins TRBV5-1 to TRBJ1-3; 11 positions agree with TRBD1. With 0 bases clipped from V and 2 bases from J, the junction kept 10 bases outside the gene matches. The length of the CDR3 is 19 residues. CDR1 SGHRS and CDR2 YFSETQ come from the germline V gene. CDR3 DNA: TGCGCCAGCAGCTTGGGAGGGGTCGGGGACAGGGGGACTGGAAACACCATATATTTT. This encodes CASSLGGVGDRGTGNTIYF. The whole variable domain, remainder taken from reference TRBV5-1 and TRBJ1-3, is KAGVTQTPRYLIKTRGQQVTLSCSPISGHRSVSWYQQTPGQGLQFLFEYFSETQRNKGNFPGRFSGRQFSNSRSEMNVSTLELGDSALYLCASSLGGVGDRGTGNTIYFGEGSWLTVV.

The chain employs TRBV3-1 and TRBJ1-2; D gene ambiguous. Looked up from germline, CDR1 is LGHDT and CDR2 is YNNKEL (reference sequence). The CDR3 spans 13 residues. Trimming removed 5 bases at V and 3 bases at J, with 10 bases between. Here the CDR3 reads CASSTRAYYGYTF. In DNA form, the CDR3 reads TGTGCCAGCAGCACCCGGGCCTACTATGGCTACACCTTC.

The chain uses TRBV18 and TRBJ2-1; TRBD1 or TRBD2 may be the D gene (5 bases each). Germline V lookup: CDR1 KGHSH, CDR2 LQKENI. CDR3 length: 15 amino acids. V lost 3 bases, J lost 7 bases, and 16 bases lay in between. DNA of the CDR3: TGTGCCAGCTCACCCTTCACTCGGGGCGGAAATGAGCAGTTCTTC. Its translation: CASSPFTRGGNEQFF.

By sample share, this clone is large. The gene calls are TRBV4-2 and TRBJ1-3; a possible D gene is TRBD1 (5 bases). The V end lost 8 bases, the J end lost 2 bases, and 10 bases lay between the germline ends. Germline V lookup: CDR1 LGHNA, CDR2 YNFKEQ. The CDR3 totals 13 residues. DNA for the CDR3: TGTGCCAGCGGGGGTGAGGCTGGAAACACCATATATTTT. This sequence encodes CASGGEAGNTIYF.

A few counts support this clone. The CDR3 nucleotides read TGCAGCGTTGTTGGGGGGCTGAGCGGGGAGCTGTTTTTT. Protein product: CSVVGGLSGELFF. The rearrangement links TRBV29-1 to TRBJ2-2; D assignment may be TRBD1 or TRBD2 (6 bases each). The CDR3 length is 13 residues. Germline CDR1 is SQVTM and CDR2 is ANQGSEA. V lost 4 bases and J 7 bases, leaving 13 bases between the germline ends.

This clone is medium-sized within its sample. The gene calls are TRBV24-1 and TRBJ2-1; 8 bases align to TRBD2. The CDR3 totals 18 residues. The ends lost 6 bases at V and 0 bases at J; junction bases unmatched: 12. Germline CDR1 and CDR2: KGHDR and SFDVKD. The CDR3 DNA follows: TGTGCCACCAGTACCACCCGGGGGGGCCACCTCTCCTACAATGAGCAGTTCTTC. This codes for CATSTTRGGHLSYNEQFF.

V is TRBV7-2 and J is TRBJ2-7; D may be TRBD1 (6 bases). The ends were cut back, 6 bases at V and 5 bases at J, with 14 bases in the middle. CDR1 and CDR2 (germline): SGHTA, FQGNSA. CDR3 length equals 13 residues. The CDR3 DNA reads TGTGCCAGCAGACCTACAGGGCCCCACGAGCAGTACTTC. Translating it yields CASRPTGPHEQYF.

In this sample, this clone turned up a few times. This chain connects TRBV11-2 to TRBJ2-2; no reliable D call. The V gene's germline CDR1 is SGHAT and CDR2 FQNNGV. The CDR3 spans 12 residues. V lost 1 base to trimming and J lost 6 bases, with 3 bases between them. CDR3 sequence (DNA): TGTGCCAGCAGCTTAGCTGCCGGGGAGCTGTTTTTT. Amino acids: CASSLAAGELFF.

This clone has a count of ten or more. V gene TRBV5-4 combines with J gene TRBJ2-3; D not resolved. The CDR3 is 14 amino acids. In germline, CDR1 is SGHNT, CDR2 YYREEE (reference sequence). V lost 0 bases to trimming and J lost 5 bases, with 10 bases between them. The CDR3 region is CASSLGEQVDTQYF. CDR3 DNA: TGTGCCAGCAGCTTGGGAGAGCAGGTAGATACGCAGTATTTT.

By its share, this clone is medium-sized. The chain is built from TRBV4-1 and TRBJ2-5; D remains ambiguous. The CDR3 covers 14 residues. Trimming took off 2 bases at V and 4 bases at J, with 11 bases between the two ends. Germline CDR1 is MGHRA and CDR2 is YSYEKL. Here the CDR3 reads CASSQPPRRETQYF. The CDR3 nucleotides read TGCGCCAGCAGCCAACCTCCCCGGCGAGAGACCCAGTACTTC.

This clone was seen at least ten times. The same CDR3 is also encoded by other DNA sequences in this sample. The chain has TRBV2 and TRBJ2-3; D is ambiguous. This CDR3 spans 15 amino acids. The V and J ends lost 8 bases and 1 base respectively, with 16 bases between them. Germline V gene data show CDR1 as SNHLY and CDR2 as FYNNEI. This CDR3 is CASVAAHLGTDTQYF. CDR3 sequence (DNA): TGTGCCAGCGTCGCGGCCCATCTAGGCACAGATACGCAGTATTTT.

This clone was counted ten times or more. One base away lies a much larger clone, so this may be a sequencing read error. The gene calls are TRBV19 and TRBJ2-2; 11 nucleotides line up with TRBD1. The CDR3 has 14 residues. J lost 7 bases, V lost 7 bases, and 5 bases had no gene match. The V gene's germline CDR1 is LNHDA and CDR2 SQIVND (reference sequence). CDR3 region: CASNLGQGDGELFF. The CDR3 nucleotides read TGTGCCAGTAACTTGGGACAGGGGGACGGGGAGCTGTTTTTT. The full variable domain, in which reference TRBV19 and TRBJ2-2 provide the parts outside the CDR3, is DGGITQSPKYLFRKEGQNVTLSCEQNLNHDAMYWYRQDPGQGLRLIYYSQIVNDFQKGDIAEGYSVSREKKESFPLTVTSAQKNPTAFYLCASNLGQGDGELFFGEGSRLTVL.

The rearrangement uses TRBV20-1 and TRBJ1-1; D may be TRBD1 (6 bases). Germline V gene data show CDR1 as DFQATT and CDR2 as SNEGSKA (reference sequence). The CDR3 has 13 amino acids. The V end lost 5 bases, the J end lost 3 bases, and 13 bases lay between the germline ends. The CDR3 protein is CSAFDRRDTEAFF. CDR3 in DNA: TGCAGTGCTTTCGACAGGAGGGACACTGAAGCTTTCTTT.

The sample holds many counts of this clone. CDR3 nucleotides: TGCAGCGTTGTGGGGGACAGGGAGGGACCTGTCTACGAGCAGTACTTC. Encoded protein: CSVVGDREGPVYEQYF. The chain couples TRBV29-1 to TRBJ2-7, with TRBD1 matching 9 bases. The junction had 13 bases not matched to a gene; V was cut back by 4 bases and J by 3 bases. The CDR3 covers 16 residues. The germline gives CDR1 SQVTM, CDR2 ANQGSEA.

In the case of this clone: One junction end does not reproduce the germline sequence, and a read error may be involved. This sequence joins TRBV4-2 and TRBJ1-5, with D possibly being TRBD1 (6 bases). The length of the CDR3 is 12 residues. In germline, CDR1 is LGHNA, CDR2 YNFKEQ. CDR3 DNA sequence: TGTTCCAGCAGCAGGGGAAATCAGCCCCCGCATTTT. It codes for CSSSRGNQPPHF.